The rows below give T cell receptor beta chains drawn from one sample of a study of STAT3 mutations in large granular lymphocyte leukemia. The data were produced by immunoSEQ multiplex PCR, yet TCRdb's version contains in-frame clones alone and is incomplete. The sample has under 15,000 clones, 90% seen once. Sequences were obtained from peripheral blood mononuclear cells. These receptors came from a man in his forties with T-cell large granular lymphocyte leukemia. Some clones in this sample may be carry-over from other donors' samples. Both conserved end residues are part of each CDR3. Each record gives: CDR3 DNA, CDR3 protein, V gene, D gene, clone size, J gene. D genes are given only for firm matches. Not every row has a clone size; where given, it reads once, few, many or a size class.

CDR3nt: TGCGCCAGCAGCCAAGGTCGGGGTCCATCGGTGGAGCAGTACTTC
CDR3aa: CASSQGRGPSVEQYF
v_gene: TRBV4-3
d_gene: -
abundance: -
j_gene: TRBJ2-7

CDR3nt: TGCAGCACCGATAGGCGATCGAGCTCCTACAATGAGCAGTTCTTC
CDR3aa: CSTDRRSSSYNEQFF
v_gene: TRBV29-1
d_gene: -
abundance: -
j_gene: TRBJ2-1

CDR3nt: TGTGCCAGCAGCTACCTGGGGCGAGGGTTGAACACTGAAGCTTTCTTT
CDR3aa: CASSYLGRGLNTEAFF
v_gene: TRBV7-8
d_gene: -
abundance: -
j_gene: TRBJ1-1

CDR3nt: TGTGCCACCAGCAGAGATCAAGGCAATGAGCAGTTCTTC
CDR3aa: CATSRDQGNEQFF
v_gene: TRBV15
d_gene: -
abundance: -
j_gene: TRBJ2-1

CDR3nt: TGTGCCAGCTCACCACCGAGTCCCCCCCCCTACGAGCAGTACTTC
CDR3aa: CASSPPSPPPYEQYF
v_gene: TRBV18
d_gene: -
abundance: -
j_gene: TRBJ2-7

CDR3nt: TGTGCCAGCAGCTTGAAGTCCGGGAACGAGCAGTACTTC
CDR3aa: CASSLKSGNEQYF
v_gene: TRBV5-4
d_gene: -
abundance: -
j_gene: TRBJ2-7

CDR3nt: TGTGCCAGCAGTGGGCAGGACACAGATACGCAGTATTTT
CDR3aa: CASSGQDTDTQYF
v_gene: TRBV5-4
d_gene: -
abundance: -
j_gene: TRBJ2-3

CDR3nt: TGTGCCATCAGTCCCTTAGGGACTACGCAAAATGAGCAGTTCTTC
CDR3aa: CAISPLGTTQNEQFF
v_gene: TRBV10-3
d_gene: TRBD2
abundance: -
j_gene: TRBJ2-1

CDR3nt: TGTGCCAGCGGGGGGGCTGTGGAAAAACTGTTTTTT
CDR3aa: CASGGAVEKLFF
v_gene: TRBV6-5
d_gene: -
abundance: few
j_gene: TRBJ1-4

CDR3nt: TGTGCCAGCAGCGTGTCCTCACTAGGCTCCTACGAGCAGTACTTC
CDR3aa: CASSVSSLGSYEQYF
v_gene: TRBV7-2
d_gene: -
abundance: once
j_gene: TRBJ2-7

CDR3nt: TGTGCCAGCAGCTCACGGGGACCGGAGACCCAGTACTTC
CDR3aa: CASSSRGPETQYF
v_gene: TRBV7-9
d_gene: -
abundance: few
j_gene: TRBJ2-5

CDR3nt: TGTGCCAGCAGTGAAGTTGAGTACCGAGTGACTGAAGCTTTCTTT
CDR3aa: CASSEVEYRVTEAFF
v_gene: TRBV2
d_gene: -
abundance: -
j_gene: TRBJ1-1

CDR3nt: TGTGCCAGCAGCCAGAGCGGGGGGGCCGGTTACGAGCAGTACTTC
CDR3aa: CASSQSGGAGYEQYF
v_gene: TRBV11-3
d_gene: TRBD2
abundance: -
j_gene: TRBJ2-7

CDR3nt: TGTGCCACCAGCAGAGTGGGCGGATGGGACACTAGCACAGATACGCAGTATTTT
CDR3aa: CATSRVGGWDTSTDTQYF
v_gene: TRBV15
d_gene: -
abundance: -
j_gene: TRBJ2-3

CDR3nt: TGTGCCAGCAGCTCCGGGGACATTCTCGTTACAGATACGCAGTATTTT
CDR3aa: CASSSGDILVTDTQYF
v_gene: TRBV7-9
d_gene: -
abundance: -
j_gene: TRBJ2-3

CDR3nt: TGTGCCAGCAGGGGGGGGTCCACAGATACGCAGTATTTT
CDR3aa: CASRGGSTDTQYF
v_gene: TRBV9
d_gene: TRBD2
abundance: -
j_gene: TRBJ2-3

CDR3nt: TGTGCCAGCAGTTACCCAGGGGGGGATGAAAAACTGTTTTTT
CDR3aa: CASSYPGGDEKLFF
v_gene: TRBV6-6
d_gene: TRBD1
abundance: -
j_gene: TRBJ1-4

CDR3nt: TGTGCCAGCAGCCGAACAGGGAGGACTGAAGCTTTCTTT
CDR3aa: CASSRTGRTEAFF
v_gene: TRBV6-5
d_gene: -
abundance: -
j_gene: TRBJ1-1

CDR3nt: TGCGCCAGCAGCTTACAGGGCGATGGCTACACCTTC
CDR3aa: CASSLQGDGYTF
v_gene: TRBV5-1
d_gene: -
abundance: -
j_gene: TRBJ1-2

CDR3nt: TGTGCCAGCAGCTTCAATGACAGGGGTGAGACCCAGTACTTC
CDR3aa: CASSFNDRGETQYF
v_gene: TRBV5-5
d_gene: TRBD1
abundance: -
j_gene: TRBJ2-5

CDR3nt: TGCAGCGTTTCATCTTTCAATAGCCCCTATGGCTACACCTTC
CDR3aa: CSVSSFNSPYGYTF
v_gene: TRBV29-1
d_gene: -
abundance: -
j_gene: TRBJ1-2

CDR3nt: TGCGCCAGCAGCTTCAATAGGGGAGGGGACGAGCAGTACTTC
CDR3aa: CASSFNRGGDEQYF
v_gene: TRBV5-1
d_gene: TRBD2
abundance: few
j_gene: TRBJ2-7

CDR3nt: TGTGCCAGCAGCCTAACCTCGAACACTGAAGCTTTCTTT
CDR3aa: CASSLTSNTEAFF
v_gene: TRBV14
d_gene: -
abundance: -
j_gene: TRBJ1-1

CDR3nt: TGTGCCAGCAGCTTATTACTAGCGTTACAAGAGACCCAGTACTTC
CDR3aa: CASSLLLALQETQYF
v_gene: TRBV7-2
d_gene: TRBD2
abundance: -
j_gene: TRBJ2-5

CDR3nt: TGTGCCAGCGGGGGGACCGCCGGACTAGCGGGGGGCCGTGATACGCAGTATTTT
CDR3aa: CASGGTAGLAGGRDTQYF
v_gene: TRBV27
d_gene: TRBD2
abundance: -
j_gene: TRBJ2-3

CDR3nt: TGTGCCAGCAGGAAAACCGCAGGATATGGCTACACCTTC
CDR3aa: CASRKTAGYGYTF
v_gene: TRBV6-5
d_gene: -
abundance: -
j_gene: TRBJ1-2

CDR3nt: TGTGCCAGCAGTTACCGAACGCTTGAGGGTACGCAGTATTTT
CDR3aa: CASSYRTLEGTQYF
v_gene: TRBV6-5
d_gene: -
abundance: -
j_gene: TRBJ2-3

CDR3nt: TGTGCCAGCAGCGGAACCGGGACTAGCGGGGCCTTGTCGCATTTT
CDR3aa: CASSGTGTSGALSHF
v_gene: TRBV9
d_gene: TRBD2
abundance: -
j_gene: TRBJ2-3

CDR3nt: TGTGCCAGCAGCCCAATGGTAGGGAGTGGCTACGAGCAGTACTTC
CDR3aa: CASSPMVGSGYEQYF
v_gene: TRBV9
d_gene: -
abundance: -
j_gene: TRBJ2-7

CDR3nt: TGCGCCAGCAGCCAAGATCCTAGCGGGGGCCTATCCACCGGGGAGCTGTTTTTT
CDR3aa: CASSQDPSGGLSTGELFF
v_gene: TRBV4-1
d_gene: TRBD2
abundance: -
j_gene: TRBJ2-2

CDR3nt: TGTGCCAGCAGTCAAAAGACAGGGGCCTATGGCTACACCTTC
CDR3aa: CASSQKTGAYGYTF
v_gene: TRBV28
d_gene: TRBD1
abundance: -
j_gene: TRBJ1-2

CDR3nt: TGTGCCAGCAGTTTATCGAGTACGAGCTACGAGCAGTACTTC
CDR3aa: CASSLSSTSYEQYF
v_gene: TRBV27
d_gene: -
abundance: -
j_gene: TRBJ2-7

CDR3nt: TGTGCCAGCAGTCCCAGGGGAGGCAATCAGCCCCAGCATTTT
CDR3aa: CASSPRGGNQPQHF
v_gene: TRBV7-8
d_gene: -
abundance: -
j_gene: TRBJ1-5

CDR3nt: TGTGCCAGCAGCGGGAGGGGGACTGAAGCTTTCTTT
CDR3aa: CASSGRGTEAFF
v_gene: TRBV14
d_gene: -
abundance: -
j_gene: TRBJ1-1

CDR3nt: TGTGCATGGACCGAGCTTAACTATGGCTACACCTTC
CDR3aa: CAWTELNYGYTF
v_gene: TRBV30
d_gene: -
abundance: -
j_gene: TRBJ1-2

CDR3nt: TGTGCCAGCAGCCCCGACAGGGGGCAAGTAGTCACTGAAGCTTTCTTT
CDR3aa: CASSPDRGQVVTEAFF
v_gene: TRBV7-9
d_gene: TRBD1
abundance: once
j_gene: TRBJ1-1

CDR3nt: TGTGCCAGCAGCTTGAAGGGGGGGCTCGAGCAGTACTTC
CDR3aa: CASSLKGGLEQYF
v_gene: TRBV7-2
d_gene: -
abundance: -
j_gene: TRBJ2-7

CDR3nt: TGTGCCAGCAGGTCTCAGGGGGGAGCGGCTGAAGCTTTCTTT
CDR3aa: CASRSQGGAAEAFF
v_gene: TRBV6-5
d_gene: TRBD1
abundance: -
j_gene: TRBJ1-1

CDR3nt: TGTGCCAGCAGCTCCGGCGGGGGCAGGGGGGATACGCAGTATTTT
CDR3aa: CASSSGGGRGDTQYF
v_gene: TRBV25-1
d_gene: -
abundance: -
j_gene: TRBJ2-3

CDR3nt: TGTGCCAGCAGCGTAGACCAGGGTTCTTGGTATGGCTACACCTTC
CDR3aa: CASSVDQGSWYGYTF
v_gene: TRBV9
d_gene: -
abundance: -
j_gene: TRBJ1-2

CDR3nt: TGCGCCAGCAGCCCTCCAGGGTCCTTCGGTGGAAACACCATATATTTT
CDR3aa: CASSPPGSFGGNTIYF
v_gene: TRBV4-1
d_gene: -
abundance: -
j_gene: TRBJ1-3

CDR3nt: TGTGCCAGCAGCTTAGATATCGCCAGCGGGGAGCTGTTTTTT
CDR3aa: CASSLDIASGELFF
v_gene: TRBV11-2
d_gene: -
abundance: -
j_gene: TRBJ2-2

CDR3nt: TGTGCCAGTAGTATAGATCTTGGACCGCCGGTTGGCTACACCTTC
CDR3aa: CASSIDLGPPVGYTF
v_gene: TRBV19
d_gene: -
abundance: -
j_gene: TRBJ1-2

CDR3nt: TGCGCCAGCTTAGAGGTGGCGTTAAGCTCCTACGAGCAGTACTTC
CDR3aa: CASLEVALSSYEQYF
v_gene: TRBV10-1
d_gene: -
abundance: -
j_gene: TRBJ2-7

CDR3nt: TGTGCCAGCAGCGAAGGACAGGGAAATCAGCCCCAGCATTTT
CDR3aa: CASSEGQGNQPQHF
v_gene: TRBV7-9
d_gene: TRBD1
abundance: -
j_gene: TRBJ1-5

CDR3nt: TGTGCCTGGAGTTGGAGCGGGGGCAGCTCCTACGAGCAGTACTTC
CDR3aa: CAWSWSGGSSYEQYF
v_gene: TRBV30
d_gene: TRBD2
abundance: once
j_gene: TRBJ2-7

CDR3nt: TGTGCCAGCAGCTTAGTCCGGGCAGAAGCTAACTATGGCTACACCTTC
CDR3aa: CASSLVRAEANYGYTF
v_gene: TRBV7-8
d_gene: -
abundance: -
j_gene: TRBJ1-2

CDR3nt: TGTGCCAGCTCACCACAAGGGGAGGGCTATGGCTACACCTTC
CDR3aa: CASSPQGEGYGYTF
v_gene: TRBV18
d_gene: -
abundance: -
j_gene: TRBJ1-2

CDR3nt: TGCGCCAGCAGCTTGTGGGGGACAGGGGGAAACACTGAAGCTTTCTTT
CDR3aa: CASSLWGTGGNTEAFF
v_gene: TRBV5-1
d_gene: TRBD1
abundance: -
j_gene: TRBJ1-1

CDR3nt: TGTGCCAGCTCACCTAGAAGTGCGGACACCGGGGAGCTGTTTTTT
CDR3aa: CASSPRSADTGELFF
v_gene: TRBV18
d_gene: -
abundance: -
j_gene: TRBJ2-2

CDR3nt: TGCAGCGTCGTGACAGGACCGAACACTGAAGCTTTCTTT
CDR3aa: CSVVTGPNTEAFF
v_gene: TRBV29-1
d_gene: -
abundance: -
j_gene: TRBJ1-1

CDR3nt: TGTGCCAGCACCATTAATAGGGCTGGCTACACCTTC
CDR3aa: CASTINRAGYTF
v_gene: TRBV6-6
d_gene: -
abundance: -
j_gene: TRBJ1-2

CDR3nt: TGTGCCAGCAGCTTAATGAGGTCGGCAGGGGGGAACTATGGCTACACCTTC
CDR3aa: CASSLMRSAGGNYGYTF
v_gene: TRBV7-8
d_gene: TRBD1
abundance: -
j_gene: TRBJ1-2

CDR3nt: TGTGCCAGCAGCCACCCGACAGATTATAACACTGAAGCTTTCTTT
CDR3aa: CASSHPTDYNTEAFF
v_gene: TRBV4-2
d_gene: -
abundance: -
j_gene: TRBJ1-1

CDR3nt: TGCGCCAGCAGCCTAGGGACAGGGGTCTACGAGCAGTACTTC
CDR3aa: CASSLGTGVYEQYF
v_gene: TRBV5-1
d_gene: TRBD1
abundance: -
j_gene: TRBJ2-7

CDR3nt: TGCAGCGTTGTAGGTGGGCATTACTCCTACGAGCAGTACTTC
CDR3aa: CSVVGGHYSYEQYF
v_gene: TRBV29-1
d_gene: -
abundance: once
j_gene: TRBJ2-7

CDR3nt: TGTGCCAGCAGCTTAGCGCGTGGCGGGGGGGCATACGATACGCAGTATTTT
CDR3aa: CASSLARGGGAYDTQYF
v_gene: TRBV7-9
d_gene: TRBD2
abundance: once
j_gene: TRBJ2-3

CDR3nt: TGTGCCAGCAGCTTAACGACTAGCACAGATACGCAGTATTTT
CDR3aa: CASSLTTSTDTQYF
v_gene: TRBV7-3
d_gene: -
abundance: -
j_gene: TRBJ2-3

CDR3nt: TGTGCCAGCAGTTACCCAGGACAGTCAAACGAGCAGTACTTC
CDR3aa: CASSYPGQSNEQYF
v_gene: TRBV6-5
d_gene: -
abundance: -
j_gene: TRBJ2-7